The clone carrying this T cell receptor (beta chain) was seen a handful of times. These data are taken from a study of T cell changes during pregnancy in multiple sclerosis. Clones were sequenced by immunoSEQ multiplex PCR, and TCRdb holds only the in-frame ones, with some missing. The profile shows 35,000 to 40,000 clones, roughly 85% of them singletons. With 5 bases removed from V and 0 bases from J, the gap between germline ends came to 29 bases. This CDR3 region has 21 residues. From germline, CDR1 is SGHVS and CDR2 FNYEAQ. The receptor was isolated from a female donor with multiple sclerosis, enrolled in a pregnancy study. The chain couples TRBV7-6 to TRBJ1-5; a possible D gene is TRBD1 (5 bases). Material: CD4+ T cells from peripheral blood mononuclear cells, obtained before pregnancy. The CDR3 nucleotides read TGTGCCAGCAGCCCACCGTCGCTGATATTTGTTAGGGGTCCTAGCAATCAGCCCCAGCATTTT. This gives the protein CASSPPSLIFVRGPSNQPQHF.